These 8 T cell receptor beta chains were all obtained from the same sample, sequenced in a study of low-dose radiotherapy and immunotherapy resistance in tumors. Primers used for first-strand cDNA, a TRAV- and TRBV-specific set, covered both alpha and beta chains. TCRs were amplified for 15 to 25 PCR cycles with a constant-region primer and V-primer adapter. One entry per CDR3 protein, called by TCRdb with MiXCR from the reads. The top ten hold 9.5% to 15% of the sample, which has 85,000 to 95,000 distinct CDR3 sequences, 20% to 25% seen once. The time point was: after trial treatment. Treatment: LDRT plus nivolumab, ipilimumab, low-dose cyclophosphamide and aspirin (RACIN trial). Sequencing was performed on PBMCs, taken after low-dose radiotherapy plus immunotherapy. All receptors derive from a female donor with ovarian cancer.

This clonotype was detected many times. The chain has TRBV30 and TRBJ1-6; tentative D call: TRBD1 (6 bases). Between the trimmed V and J ends, which lost 2 bases and 4 bases, there was a span of 9 bases. The CDR3 has 14 amino acids. The germline CDR1 and CDR2 sequences are GTSNPN and SVGIG (reference sequence). The CDR3 DNA follows: TGTGCCTGGAGTCCCAGGGGATATAATTCACCCCTCCACTTT. Amino acids: CAWSPRGYNSPLHF.

The V call is TRBV9, the J call TRBJ2-4, with 12 bases matching TRBD2. CDR1 and CDR2 (germline): SGDLS, YYNGEE. The CDR3 has 16 amino acids. The ends lost 0 bases at V and 8 bases at J; junction bases unmatched: 6. The CDR3 nucleotides are TGTGCCAGCAGCGTAGGACTAGCGGGAGTCTTGGACATTCAGTACTTC. It yields the protein CASSVGLAGVLDIQYF.

This clonotype was seen only once. It may be a read error: a sequence one base away is much more abundant. The chain is built from TRBV29-1 and TRBJ1-1; 10 bases are shared with TRBD1. The germline CDR1 and CDR2 sequences are SQVTM and ANQGSEA. The CDR3 contains 12 residues. V was pared by 7 bases and J by 7 bases, with 6 bases of the junction left unmatched. CDR3 coding DNA: TGCAGCGCCCTCGGACAGGGGGATGAAGCTTTCTTT. Its translation is CSALGQGDEAFF.

In its sample, this clonotype was seen many times. The chain combines TRBV12-2 with TRBJ2-6; the D call TRBD2 from the table was never checked on the DNA. TRBV12-2 is deemed a pseudogene. The CDR3 is 16 amino acids. The CDR3: CASRKRGGSGANVLTF. DNA for the CDR3: TGTGCAAGTCGCAAGCGGGGGGGTTCTGGGGCCAACGTCCTGACTTTC.

This clonotype was detected many times. The chain uses TRBV28 and TRBJ1-1, with D maybe TRBD1 (6 bases). V dropped 6 bases and J dropped 5 bases, with 25 bases sitting between them. Germline CDR1 and CDR2: MDHEN and SYDVKM. The CDR3 covers 17 residues. For the CDR3, the DNA is TGTGCCAGCAGCTCGCCTTTACAGGGCCTCCAGGTAACTGAAGCTTTCTTT. Its translation is CASSSPLQGLQVTEAFF.

This clonotype has at least ten counts. The chain uses TRBV27 and TRBJ2-7; D gene unclear. Germline CDR1 and CDR2: MNHEY and SMNVEV (reference sequence). The CDR3 is 17 amino acids. V gave up 5 bases and J gave up 6 bases, with 26 bases separating them. The CDR3, as DNA: TGTGCCAGCAGTCCAAATATATCCCCAGTCAGCTTTTCCGAGCAGTACTTC. Translation gives CASSPNISPVSFSEQYF.

This clonotype was observed many times. The CDR3 bases are TGTGCCAGCAGTGCCGGGGACAGAACCTACGAGCAGTACTTC. The encoded protein is CASSAGDRTYEQYF. This sequence joins TRBV27 and TRBJ2-7; 7 nucleotides line up with TRBD1. The germline V gene has CDR1 MNHEY and CDR2 SMNVEV (reference sequence). V lost 5 bases, J lost 2 bases, and 6 bases stayed unmatched. The CDR3 spans 14 residues.

This clonotype was picked up many times. This sequence joins TRBV6-2 or TRBV6-3 and TRBJ1-5, with TRBD1 matching over 8 bases. V lost 10 bases and J lost 0; bases outside the gene matches: 8. Germline-derived CDR1 and CDR2 are MNHEY and SVGEGT. The CDR3 has 15 amino acids. CDR3 loop: CATKTGGPSNQPQHF. In DNA, the CDR3 is TGTGCCACCAAAACAGGGGGGCCTAGCAATCAGCCCCAGCATTTT.